This T cell receptor (beta chain) originates from a study of cytomegalovirus exposure and HLA in healthy donors. Germline values: CDR1 LNHDA, CDR2 SQIVND (reference sequence). The V and J ends lost 5 bases and 2 bases, in that order; junction bases with no gene match: 5. The CDR3 covers 16 residues. Use of 60 Vbeta and 13 Jbeta primers characterized the PCR. Method: immunoSEQ multiplex PCR; TCRdb's copy keeps in-frame clones and lacks some. This sample yields fewer than 250,000 clones, of which about four fifths are seen a single time; 9.5% to 13% belongs to the top ten. Overall study findings and caveats: Confirmation in vitro established that three CMV-associated chains were specific for CMV antigens.

Comments on this clone: Its antigen is unknown.

The source material was PBMCs. The chain recombines TRBV19 with TRBJ1-6; 8 bases agree with TRBD1. The sequence derives from a woman between 45 and 65 years old in good health and CMV-seropositive. The CDR3 sequence: CASSVDRDTYNSPLHF. The CDR3 DNA is TGTGCCAGTAGTGTGGACAGGGACACCTATAATTCACCCCTCCACTTT.